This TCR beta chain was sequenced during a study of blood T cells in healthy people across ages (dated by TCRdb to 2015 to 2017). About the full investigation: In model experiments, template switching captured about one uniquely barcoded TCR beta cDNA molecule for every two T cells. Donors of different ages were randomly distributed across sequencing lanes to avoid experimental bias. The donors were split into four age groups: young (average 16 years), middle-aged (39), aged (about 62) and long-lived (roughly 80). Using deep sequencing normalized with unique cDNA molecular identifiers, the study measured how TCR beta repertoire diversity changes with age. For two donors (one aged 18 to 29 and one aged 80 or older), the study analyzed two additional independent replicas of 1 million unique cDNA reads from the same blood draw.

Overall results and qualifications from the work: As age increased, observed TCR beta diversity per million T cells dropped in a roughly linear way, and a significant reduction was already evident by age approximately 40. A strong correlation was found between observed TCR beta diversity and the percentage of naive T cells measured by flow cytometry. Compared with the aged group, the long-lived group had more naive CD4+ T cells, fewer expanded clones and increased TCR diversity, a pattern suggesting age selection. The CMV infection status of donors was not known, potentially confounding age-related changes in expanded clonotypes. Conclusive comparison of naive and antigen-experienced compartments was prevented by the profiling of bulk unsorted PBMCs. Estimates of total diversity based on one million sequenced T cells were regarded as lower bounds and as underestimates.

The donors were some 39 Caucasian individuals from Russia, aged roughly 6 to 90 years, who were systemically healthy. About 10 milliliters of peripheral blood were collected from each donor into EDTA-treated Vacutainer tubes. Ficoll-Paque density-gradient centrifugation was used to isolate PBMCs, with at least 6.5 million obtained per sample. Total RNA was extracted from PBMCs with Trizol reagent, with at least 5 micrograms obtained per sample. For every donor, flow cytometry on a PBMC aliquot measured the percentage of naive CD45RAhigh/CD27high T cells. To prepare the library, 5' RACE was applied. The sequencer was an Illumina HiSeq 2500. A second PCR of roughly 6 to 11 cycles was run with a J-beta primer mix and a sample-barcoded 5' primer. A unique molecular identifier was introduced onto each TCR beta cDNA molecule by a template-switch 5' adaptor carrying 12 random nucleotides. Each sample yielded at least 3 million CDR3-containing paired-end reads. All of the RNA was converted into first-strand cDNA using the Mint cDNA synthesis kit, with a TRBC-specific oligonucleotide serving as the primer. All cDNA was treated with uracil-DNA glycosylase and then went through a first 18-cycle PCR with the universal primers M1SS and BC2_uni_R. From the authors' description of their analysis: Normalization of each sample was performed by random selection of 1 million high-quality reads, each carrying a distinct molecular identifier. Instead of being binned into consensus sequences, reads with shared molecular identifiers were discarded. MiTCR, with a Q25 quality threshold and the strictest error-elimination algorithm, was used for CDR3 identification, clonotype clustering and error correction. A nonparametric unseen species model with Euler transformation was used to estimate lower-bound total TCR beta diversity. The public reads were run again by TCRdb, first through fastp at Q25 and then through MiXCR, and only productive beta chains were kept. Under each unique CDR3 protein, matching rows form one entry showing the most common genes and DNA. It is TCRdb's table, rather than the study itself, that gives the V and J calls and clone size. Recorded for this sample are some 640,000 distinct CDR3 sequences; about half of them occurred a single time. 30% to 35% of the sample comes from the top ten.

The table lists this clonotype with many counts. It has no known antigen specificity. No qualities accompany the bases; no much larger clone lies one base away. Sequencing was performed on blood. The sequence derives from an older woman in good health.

CDR3 protein: CASSLLSGRQQYF. The bases are TGTGCCAGCAGCTTATTGAGCGGGAGACAGCAGTACTTC. Recombination linked TRBV7-2 to TRBJ2-7; 8 central bases correspond to TRBD2. Relative to germline, V is missing 2 bases and J is missing 8 bases, with 5 bases of the junction outside any gene match. Spanning cysteine to phenylalanine, the CDR3 consists of 13 amino acids. Only the CDR3 region is kept as DNA, spanning 39 bases read in frame from base 1. CDR1 and CDR2 were assigned from the germline V gene as SGHTA and FQGNSA.